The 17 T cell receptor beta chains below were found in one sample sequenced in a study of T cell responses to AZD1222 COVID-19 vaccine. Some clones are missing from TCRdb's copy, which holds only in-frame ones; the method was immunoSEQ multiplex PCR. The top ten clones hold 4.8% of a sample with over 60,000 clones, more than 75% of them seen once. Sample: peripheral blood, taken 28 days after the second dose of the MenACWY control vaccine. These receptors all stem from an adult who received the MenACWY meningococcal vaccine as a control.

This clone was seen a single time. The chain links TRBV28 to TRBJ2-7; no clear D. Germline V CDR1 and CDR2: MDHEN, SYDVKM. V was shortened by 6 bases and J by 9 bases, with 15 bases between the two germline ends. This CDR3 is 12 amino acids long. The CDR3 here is CASRANTGGQYF. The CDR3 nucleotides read TGTGCCAGCAGGGCGAACACCGGCGGGCAGTACTTC.

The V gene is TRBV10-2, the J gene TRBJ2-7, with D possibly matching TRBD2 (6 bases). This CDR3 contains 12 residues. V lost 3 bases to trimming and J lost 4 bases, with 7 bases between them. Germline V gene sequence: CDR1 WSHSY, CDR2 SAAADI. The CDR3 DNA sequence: TGCGCCAGCAGTGATGGGGGGTACGAGCAGTACTTC. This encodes CASSDGGYEQYF.

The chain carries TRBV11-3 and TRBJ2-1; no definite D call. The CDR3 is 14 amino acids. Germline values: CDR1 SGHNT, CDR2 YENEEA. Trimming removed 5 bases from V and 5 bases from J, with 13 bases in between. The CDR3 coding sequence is TGTGCCAGCAGCATAGCCGCCAGCGACAATGAGCAGTTCTTC. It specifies CASSIAASDNEQFF.

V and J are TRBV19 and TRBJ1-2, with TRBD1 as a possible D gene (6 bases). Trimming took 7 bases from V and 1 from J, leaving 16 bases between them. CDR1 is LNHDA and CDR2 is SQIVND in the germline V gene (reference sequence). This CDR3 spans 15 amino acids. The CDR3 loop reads CASTSKGGVNYGYTF. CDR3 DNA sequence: TGTGCCAGTACCTCCAAAGGGGGGGTTAACTATGGCTACACCTTC. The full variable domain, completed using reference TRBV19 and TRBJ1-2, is DGGITQSPKYLFRKEGQNVTLSCEQNLNHDAMYWYRQDPGQGLRLIYYSQIVNDFQKGDIAEGYSVSREKKESFPLTVTSAQKNPTAFYLCASTSKGGVNYGYTFGSGTRLTVV.

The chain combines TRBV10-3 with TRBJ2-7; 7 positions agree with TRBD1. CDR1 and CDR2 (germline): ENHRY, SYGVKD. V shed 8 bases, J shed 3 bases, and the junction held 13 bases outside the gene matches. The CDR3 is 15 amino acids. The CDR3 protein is CAIGPAGTENYEQYF. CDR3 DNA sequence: TGTGCCATCGGCCCAGCCGGGACAGAAAACTACGAGCAGTACTTC.

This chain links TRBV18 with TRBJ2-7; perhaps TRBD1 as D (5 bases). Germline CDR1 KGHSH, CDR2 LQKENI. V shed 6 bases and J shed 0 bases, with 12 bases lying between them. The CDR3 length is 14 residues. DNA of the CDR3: TGTGCCAGCTCGCGAGGAACAGGCTCCTACGAGCAGTACTTC. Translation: CASSRGTGSYEQYF.

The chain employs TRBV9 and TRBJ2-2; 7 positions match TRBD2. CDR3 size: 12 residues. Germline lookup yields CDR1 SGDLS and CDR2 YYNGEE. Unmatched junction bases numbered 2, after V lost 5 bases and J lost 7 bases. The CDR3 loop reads CASRGGVGELFF. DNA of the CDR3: TGTGCCAGCAGGGGAGGGGTCGGGGAGCTGTTTTTT.

For the CDR3, the DNA is TGTGCCAGTAGTACCCAGGGTTTGGAGACCCAGTACTTC. Protein product: CASSTQGLETQYF. This chain connects TRBV19 to TRBJ2-5; D is perhaps TRBD1 (5 bases). Trimming cost V 4 bases and J 5 bases, with 11 bases left between them. This CDR3 region has 13 residues. The germline CDR1 and CDR2 sequences are LNHDA and SQIVND (reference sequence).

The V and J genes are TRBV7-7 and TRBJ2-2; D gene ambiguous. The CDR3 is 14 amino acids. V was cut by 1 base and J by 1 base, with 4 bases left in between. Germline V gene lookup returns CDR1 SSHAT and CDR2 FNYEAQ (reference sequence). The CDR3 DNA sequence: TGTGCCAGCAGCTTAGTCGAGAACACCGGGGAGCTGTTTTTT. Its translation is CASSLVENTGELFF.

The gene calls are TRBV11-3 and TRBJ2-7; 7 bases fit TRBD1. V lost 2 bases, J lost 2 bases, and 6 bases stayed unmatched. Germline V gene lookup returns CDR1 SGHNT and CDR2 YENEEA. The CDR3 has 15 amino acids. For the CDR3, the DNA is TGTGCCAGCAGCTTACAAGGGGACAGTGCCTACGAGCAGTACTTC. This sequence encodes CASSLQGDSAYEQYF.

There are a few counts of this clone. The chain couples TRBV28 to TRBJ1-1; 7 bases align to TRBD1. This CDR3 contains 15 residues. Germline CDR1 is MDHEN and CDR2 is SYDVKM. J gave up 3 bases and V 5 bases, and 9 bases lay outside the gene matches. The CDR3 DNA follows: TGTGCCAGCAGTCGCCAGGGGGTTACGGACACTGAAGCTTTCTTT. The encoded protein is CASSRQGVTDTEAFF.

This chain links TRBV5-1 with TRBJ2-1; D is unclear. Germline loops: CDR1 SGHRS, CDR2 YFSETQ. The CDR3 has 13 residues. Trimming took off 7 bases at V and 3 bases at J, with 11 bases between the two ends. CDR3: CASAFSLYNEQFF. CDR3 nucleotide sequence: TGCGCCAGCGCCTTTTCCCTCTACAATGAGCAGTTCTTC.

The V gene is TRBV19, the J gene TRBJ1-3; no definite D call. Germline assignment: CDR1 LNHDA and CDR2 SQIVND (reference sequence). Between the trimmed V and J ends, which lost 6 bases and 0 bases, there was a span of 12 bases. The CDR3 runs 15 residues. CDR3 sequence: CASSLLTSSGNTIYF. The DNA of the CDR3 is TGTGCCAGTAGCCTTCTGACAAGCTCTGGAAACACCATATATTTT.

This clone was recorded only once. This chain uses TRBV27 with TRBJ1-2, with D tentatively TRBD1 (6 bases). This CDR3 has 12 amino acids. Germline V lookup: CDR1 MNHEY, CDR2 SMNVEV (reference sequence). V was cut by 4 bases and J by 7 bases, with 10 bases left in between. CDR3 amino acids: CASSSRGIGYTF. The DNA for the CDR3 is TGTGCCAGCAGTTCAAGGGGGATTGGCTACACCTTC.

In nucleotides, the CDR3 is TGCGCCAGCAGCTTGGCCATACTCGTGAACACTGAAGCTTTCTTT. Translated, it gives CASSLAILVNTEAFF. V usage is TRBV5-1 and J usage is TRBJ1-1; D gene unclear. From germline, CDR1 is SGHRS and CDR2 YFSETQ. CDR3 length: 15 amino acids. The V end was cut by 0 bases, the J end by 0 bases, with 9 bases between.

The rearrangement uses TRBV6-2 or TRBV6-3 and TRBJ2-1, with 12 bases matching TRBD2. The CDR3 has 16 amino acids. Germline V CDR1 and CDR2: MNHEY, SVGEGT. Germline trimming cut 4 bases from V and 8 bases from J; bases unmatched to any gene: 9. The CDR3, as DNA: TGTGCCAGCAGTTTAAGGGAGACTAGCGGGAGTGATGAGCAGTTCTTC. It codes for CASSLRETSGSDEQFF.

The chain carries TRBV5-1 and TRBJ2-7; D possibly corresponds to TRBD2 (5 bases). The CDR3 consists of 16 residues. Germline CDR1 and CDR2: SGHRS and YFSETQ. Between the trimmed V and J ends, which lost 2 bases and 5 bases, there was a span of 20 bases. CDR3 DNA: TGCGCCAGCAGCTTCCAGCCTGCCGCTAGCCGGAACGAGCAGTACTTC. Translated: CASSFQPAASRNEQYF. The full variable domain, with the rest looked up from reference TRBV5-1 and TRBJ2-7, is KAGVTQTPRYLIKTRGQQVTLSCSPISGHRSVSWYQQTPGQGLQFLFEYFSETQRNKGNFPGRFSGRQFSNSRSEMNVSTLELGDSALYLCASSFQPAASRNEQYFGPGTRLTVT.